The sequence of this T cell receptor beta chain was determined in a study of blood T cell repertoires in COVID-19. The length of the CDR3 is 16 residues. CDR1 is SGHTA, CDR2 FQGNSA, per germline. V lost 5 bases to trimming and J lost 5 bases; unmatched junction nucleotides: 13. Only one count was recorded for this clone. Living in about two dozen US areas, the participants were between roughly 18 and 95 years of age. Assay: immunoSEQ multiplex PCR; the TCRdb copy retains only in-frame clones and omits some. The sample shows 160,000 or so clones, 80% of them seen only once. The clonotype was recovered from a woman aged 55-75 years who had recovered from COVID-19. Sequencing input: PBMCs or T cells enriched from blood (not recorded which). The chain carries TRBV7-2 and TRBJ2-5; 8 bases match TRBD2. The CDR3 reads CASSPLLFSGAETQYF. CDR3 bases: TGTGCCAGCAGCCCACTCCTTTTTAGCGGGGCGGAGACCCAGTACTTC.